These T cell receptor beta chains were read from a single sample in a study of blood T cells in healthy people across ages. TCRdb processed the 5' RACE reads anew with MiXCR; each CDR3 protein has one entry. The data show about 1.8 million distinct CDR3 sequences, with approximately 50% seen just once and approximately 2% held by the top ten. The sequenced sample was blood. The receptors stem from a woman aged 40 to 55 in good health. Each CDR3 is given with its conserved first and last residue. The D gene is left open where the match is weak. The listing skips clone size in some rows; elsewhere it reads once, few, many or a size class.

d_call,clone_size,j_call,v_call,cdr3_nt,cdr3_aa
.,.,TRBJ2-5,TRBV6-2/TRBV6-3,TGTGCCAGCAGTTACCGGGGACACCAAGAGACCCAGTACTTC,CASSYRGHQETQYF
.,.,TRBJ2-1,TRBV7-2,TGTGCCAGCAGCTGGAGTGAGGGGGTCGGGCAGTTCTTC,CASSWSEGVGQFF
.,.,TRBJ1-4,TRBV29-1,TGCAGCGTCGAGGGTTCTCAGGGGACCGGAGTGTTTTTT,CSVEGSQGTGVFF
TRBD1,.,TRBJ1-4,TRBV4-1,TGCGCCAGCAGCTATTACAGGGGGCCGAATGAAAAACTGTTTTTT,CASSYYRGPNEKLFF
TRBD2,few,TRBJ2-3,TRBV4-3,TGCGCCAGCAGCCAAGAACAGCGGGGGGCCACAGATACGCAGTATTTT,CASSQEQRGATDTQYF
.,few,TRBJ2-5,TRBV6-5,TGTGCCAGCAGTTACGGCGGAGAGGGGTTAGGGACCCAGTACTTC,CASSYGGEGLGTQYF
TRBD2,.,TRBJ2-3,TRBV5-6,TGTGCCAGCAGCTTGGCCCTACCACCTAGCGGGGTAAACACAGATACGCAGTATTTT,CASSLALPPSGVNTDTQYF
.,few,TRBJ2-3,TRBV20-1,TGCAGTGCTGGATCCCAGGATTGGGGGGATACGCAGTATTTT,CSAGSQDWGDTQYF
TRBD2,.,TRBJ2-3,TRBV6-5,TGTGCCAGCAGTTCCCCACTAGCGGGGGGGAGTACGCAGTATTTT,CASSSPLAGGSTQYF
.,.,TRBJ2-7,TRBV5-1,TGCGCCAGCAGCCTAGGACCTGAACCTTACGAGCAGTACTTC,CASSLGPEPYEQYF
TRBD2,few,TRBJ2-5,TRBV4-3,TGCGCCAGCAGCCAAGATGGGCTAGCGGGGGGGCTGCAAGAGACCCAGTACTTC,CASSQDGLAGGLQETQYF
TRBD2,few,TRBJ2-1,TRBV6-1,TGTGCCGACAGTGTAGCGGGGGGGTACAATGAGCAGTTCTTC,CADSVAGGYNEQFF
TRBD1,few,TRBJ2-7,TRBV6-6,TGTGCCAGCGGGCAGACAGGGGCCCACGAGCAGTACTTC,CASGQTGAHEQYF
.,.,TRBJ1-1,TRBV25-1,TGTGCCAGCAGTGAATTTAGGGGCCTGGTTGGGGCTTTCTTT,CASSEFRGLVGAFF
TRBD1,.,TRBJ1-6,TRBV4-1,TGCGCCAGCAGCCAAACGTCGGGACAGAATAATTCACCCCTCCACTTT,CASSQTSGQNNSPLHF
.,.,TRBJ2-1,TRBV20-1,TGCAGTGCTAGGCAGGTCCCTAGCTCCTACAATGAGCAGTTCTTC,CSARQVPSSYNEQFF
TRBD1,.,TRBJ2-7,TRBV6-1,TGTGCCAGCAGTGCCCGGACAGGGCAATCCTACGAGCAGTACTTC,CASSARTGQSYEQYF
.,.,TRBJ2-1,TRBV7-2,TGTGCCAGCAGCTTCTCCGGGAACCAGTTCTTC,CASSFSGNQFF
.,few,TRBJ2-3,TRBV27,TGTGCCAGTAGAAAAAAACGGGTAGATACGCAGTATTTT,CASRKKRVDTQYF
.,.,TRBJ2-2,TRBV5-1,TGCGCCAGCAGCCCGGGGGACACCGGGGAGCTGTTTTTT,CASSPGDTGELFF
.,many,TRBJ2-7,TRBV7-2,TGTGCCAGCAGCTTAACGCCAGGCTACGAGCAGTACTTC,CASSLTPGYEQYF
.,once,TRBJ2-5,TRBV20-1,TGCAGTGCCCAGTCGGCTGGGGGGTCAGGGACCCAGTACTTC,CSAQSAGGSGTQYF
.,.,TRBJ2-2,TRBV6-5,TGTGCCAGCAGTTACTACAGATTACGGGACACCGGGGAGCTGTTTTTT,CASSYYRLRDTGELFF
TRBD2,few,TRBJ2-5,TRBV20-1,TGCAGTGCTACCCCTAGCGGGGGGATACAAGAGACCCAGTACTTC,CSATPSGGIQETQYF
.,once,TRBJ2-7,TRBV6-2/TRBV6-3,TGTGCCAGCAGAGCCGAAGCGGACGTCTACGAGCAGTACTTC,CASRAEADVYEQYF
TRBD1,.,TRBJ2-3,TRBV29-1,TGCAGCGTCTCCCCGGGACAGAGCACAGATACGCAGTATTTT,CSVSPGQSTDTQYF
.,.,TRBJ2-5,TRBV4-1,TGCGCCAGCAGCCGCCCAACAGGAGAAGAGACCCAGTACTTC,CASSRPTGEETQYF
TRBD1,few,TRBJ1-2,TRBV4-3,TGCGCCAGCAGCCGCAACGCCGGGACAGGGACCAATGGCTACACCTTC,CASSRNAGTGTNGYTF
.,.,TRBJ2-1,TRBV4-3,TGCGCCAGCAGCCAGGCCCTAGCGACTCGTTACAATGAGCAGTTCTTC,CASSQALATRYNEQFF
TRBD1,many,TRBJ2-5,TRBV3-1,TGTGCCAGCAGCCAACGACAGGGTCAAGAGACCCAGTACTTC,CASSQRQGQETQYF
TRBD2,.,TRBJ2-3,TRBV7-2,TGTGCCAGCAGCTTCCTCGGGGGGTCGTCGACAGATACGCAGTATTTT,CASSFLGGSSTDTQYF
TRBD1,.,TRBJ1-2,TRBV12-3/TRBV12-4,TGTGCCAGCAGCACACAGGGGGTAGATGGCTACACCTTC,CASSTQGVDGYTF
.,few,TRBJ2-5,TRBV29-1,TGCAGCGCCCTTCTAGGAGGGGTCCAAGAGACCCAGTACTTC,CSALLGGVQETQYF
.,.,TRBJ2-1,TRBV9,TGTGCCAGCAGCGTAGAGGGGGAACCGGATGAGCAGTTCTTC,CASSVEGEPDEQFF
TRBD1,.,TRBJ2-3,TRBV4-3,TGCGCCAGCAGCCAAGATAGGGGACAGAGCACAGATACGCAGTATTTT,CASSQDRGQSTDTQYF
TRBD2,.,TRBJ2-1,TRBV24-1,TGTGCCACCAGTGACTTCGTATCTAGCGGGGGTCACAATGAGCAGTTCTTC,CATSDFVSSGGHNEQFF
TRBD1,.,TRBJ2-1,TRBV24-1,TGTGCCACCAGTGATAGGGACAGGGTTTATAATGAGCAGTTCTTC,CATSDRDRVYNEQFF
.,.,TRBJ2-7,TRBV7-2,TGTGCCAGCAGCTTAGTCTCAGGGGAAACTTTCTCCTACGAGCAGTACTTC,CASSLVSGETFSYEQYF
.,.,TRBJ2-1,TRBV12-3/TRBV12-4,TGTGCCAGCACCTCGGGACCCTACAATGAGCAGTTCTTC,CASTSGPYNEQFF
.,.,TRBJ1-5,TRBV24-1,TGTGCCACCAGTGATTTAAACGGCAATCAGCCCCAGCATTTT,CATSDLNGNQPQHF
.,few,TRBJ2-3,TRBV7-2,TGTGCCAGCAGCTCGCCCCCGTCAGCCCCCGGTACGCAGTATTTT,CASSSPPSAPGTQYF
.,.,TRBJ1-1,TRBV14,TGTGCCAGCAGCCAATCAATACCAGTGAACACTGAAGCTTTCTTT,CASSQSIPVNTEAFF
TRBD1,once,TRBJ1-2,TRBV7-2,TGTGCCGGGTCTGGACTCGACAGGGGCTATGGCTACACCTTC,CAGSGLDRGYGYTF
.,few,TRBJ2-1,TRBV3-1,TGTGCCAGCAGCTATAACTCAATCTTCAGGGAAGAGACCTACAATGAGCAGTTCTTC,CASSYNSIFREETYNEQFF
.,.,TRBJ1-2,TRBV20-1,TGCAGTGCAGTTCGACAGGTACGGGATGGCTACACCTTC,CSAVRQVRDGYTF
.,.,TRBJ2-1,TRBV28,TGTGCCAGCGGACTCCGGGGCACCTTTTACGGTGAGCAGTTCTTC,CASGLRGTFYGEQFF
.,once,TRBJ1-3,TRBV25-1,TGTGCCAGCACCCAGGACAGTCTTCCCTCTGGAAACACCATATATTTT,CASTQDSLPSGNTIYF
TRBD1,many,TRBJ2-5,TRBV29-1,TGCAGCGCTGGACAGGGGCAAGAGACCCAGTACTTC,CSAGQGQETQYF
.,.,TRBJ2-7,TRBV27,TGTGCCAGCAGTTTATTGTCGAGTGGGGGGGGGCCGTACAATGAGCAGTACTTC,CASSLLSSGGGPYNEQYF
TRBD2,many,TRBJ2-1,TRBV6-2/TRBV6-3,TGTGCCAGCAGTTACTCGGCTAGCGGGGGGAATGAGCAGTTCTTC,CASSYSASGGNEQFF
.,.,TRBJ2-7,TRBV7-6,TGTGCCAGCAGCTTAGGTCGAGCGTCCACCGGTGAGCAGTACTTC,CASSLGRASTGEQYF
.,.,TRBJ2-1,TRBV7-9,TGTGCCAGCAGCCGGGTCGACCGGGGGAGTTACAATGAGCAGTTCTTC,CASSRVDRGSYNEQFF
.,few,TRBJ2-7,TRBV5-5,TGTGCCAGCAGCTACGACGGCTCCTACAATGAGCAGTACTTC,CASSYDGSYNEQYF
.,.,TRBJ2-3,TRBV20-1,TGCAGTGCTGGGGGCACAGATACGCAGTATTTT,CSAGGTDTQYF
.,.,TRBJ2-7,TRBV2,TGTGCCAGCAGTACTTCAGAGTCCTACGAGCAGTACTTC,CASSTSESYEQYF
.,few,TRBJ2-7,TRBV28,TGTGCCAGCAGTTTATCTGGAATCGACGAGCAGTACTTC,CASSLSGIDEQYF
.,.,TRBJ2-3,TRBV28,TGTGCCAGCAGGCTAGAAGGGGGGGCAGATACGCAGTATTTT,CASRLEGGADTQYF
.,few,TRBJ2-5,TRBV3-1,TGTGCCAGCACGCGGGACTCCTGGGAGACCCAGTACTTC,CASTRDSWETQYF
TRBD2,.,TRBJ2-1,TRBV6-2/TRBV6-3,TGTGCCAGCAGTTACTCTTCGGGGGGGCCAGATGAGCAGTTCTTC,CASSYSSGGPDEQFF
TRBD2,few,TRBJ2-5,TRBV7-9,TGTGCCAGCAGCTTAACTGCGGGAGCCCAAGAGACCCAGTACTTC,CASSLTAGAQETQYF